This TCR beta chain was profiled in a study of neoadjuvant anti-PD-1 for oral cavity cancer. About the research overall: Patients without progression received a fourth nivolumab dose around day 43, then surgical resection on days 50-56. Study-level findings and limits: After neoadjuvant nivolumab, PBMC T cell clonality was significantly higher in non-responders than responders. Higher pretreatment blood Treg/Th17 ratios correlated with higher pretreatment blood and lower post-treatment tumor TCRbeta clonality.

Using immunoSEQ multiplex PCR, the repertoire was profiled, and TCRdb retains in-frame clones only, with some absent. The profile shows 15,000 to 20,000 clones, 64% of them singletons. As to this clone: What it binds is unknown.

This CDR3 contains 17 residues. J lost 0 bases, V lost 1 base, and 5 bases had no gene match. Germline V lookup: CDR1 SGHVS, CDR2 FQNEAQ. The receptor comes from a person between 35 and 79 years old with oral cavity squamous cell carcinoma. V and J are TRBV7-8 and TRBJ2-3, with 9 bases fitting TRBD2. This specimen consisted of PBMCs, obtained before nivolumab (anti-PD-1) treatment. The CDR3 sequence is CASSLGPTSGSTDTQYF. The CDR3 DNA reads TGTGCCAGCAGCTTAGGTCCGACTAGCGGTAGCACAGATACGCAGTATTTT.